Below are 3 T cell receptor beta chains sequenced from a single sample in a study of glioma-infiltrating T cells. The iRepertoire nested amplicon-rescue multiplex PCR amplified TCR alpha and beta CDR3s from RNA. MiXCR, applied by TCRdb to the multiplex PCR reads, yields one record per CDR3 protein. There are about 190,000 distinct CDR3 sequences in the sample; roughly a third occur only once, and 20% lies in the top ten. The sequenced material came from glioma tissue, nonneoplastic brain tissue, or PBMCs (not recorded which). These receptors were obtained from a human donor with low-grade glioma or glioblastoma, undergoing nonglioma brain surgery, or in good health (not recorded which).

This clonotype was seen at least ten times. V usage is TRBV30 and J usage is TRBJ1-5; no reliable D call. The CDR3 is 13 amino acids. Germline assignment: CDR1 GTSNPN and CDR2 SVGIG (reference sequence). With 4 bases removed from V and 0 bases from J, the gap between germline ends came to 7 bases. Here the CDR3 reads CAWNRNSNQPQHF. The CDR3 nucleotides are TGTGCCTGGAATCGGAATAGCAATCAGCCCCAGCATTTT. Together with reference TRBV30 and TRBJ1-5, the CDR3 gives the full variable domain: SQTIHQWPATLVQPVGSPLSLECTVEGTSNPNLYWYRQAAGRGLQLLFYSVGIGQISSEVPQNLSASRPQDRQFILSSKKLLLSDSGFYLCAWNRNSNQPQHFGDGTRLSIL.

The genes are TRBV3-1 and TRBJ2-3, with 9 bases fitting TRBD2. The CDR3 extends over 16 amino acids. Germline CDR1 is LGHDT and CDR2 is YNNKEL (reference sequence). Unmatched junction bases numbered 4, after V lost 0 bases and J lost 3 bases. CDR3 nucleotides: TGTGCCAGCAGCCAAGATAGACTAGCGGAAACAGATACGCAGTATTTT. The encoded protein is CASSQDRLAETDTQYF.

Concerning this clonotype itself: A much larger clone sits a single nucleotide away, making a read error possible. The rearrangement links TRBV28 to TRBJ2-3; TRBD2 agrees at 14 bases. J lost 2 bases, V lost 3 bases, and 7 bases had no gene match. CDR3 length equals 18 residues. Germline V CDR1 and CDR2: MDHEN, SYDVKM. CDR3 region: CASSFMTSGGAPTDTQYF. As DNA, the CDR3 is TGTGCCAGCAGTTTTATGACTAGCGGGGGGGCCCCCACAGATACGCAGTATTTT. The complete variable domain, with remaining parts taken from reference TRBV28 and TRBJ2-3, reads DVKVTQSSRYLVKRTGEKVFLECVQDMDHENMFWYRQDPGLGLRLIYFSYDVKMKEKGDIPEGYSVSREKKERFSLILESASTNQTSMYLCASSFMTSGGAPTDTQYFGPGTRLTVL.